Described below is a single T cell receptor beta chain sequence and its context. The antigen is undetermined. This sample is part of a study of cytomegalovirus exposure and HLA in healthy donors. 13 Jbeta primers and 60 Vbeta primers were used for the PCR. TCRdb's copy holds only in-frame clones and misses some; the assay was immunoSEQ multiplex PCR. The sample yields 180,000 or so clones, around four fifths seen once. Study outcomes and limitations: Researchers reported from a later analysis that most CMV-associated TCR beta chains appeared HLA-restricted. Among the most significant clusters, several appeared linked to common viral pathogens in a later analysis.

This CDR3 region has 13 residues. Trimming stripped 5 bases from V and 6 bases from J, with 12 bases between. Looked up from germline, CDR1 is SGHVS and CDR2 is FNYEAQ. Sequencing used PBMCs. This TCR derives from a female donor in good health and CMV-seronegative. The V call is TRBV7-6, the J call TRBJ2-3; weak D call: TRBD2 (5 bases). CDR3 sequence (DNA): TGTGCCAGCAGCCCCTATAGCGTGGATACGCAGTATTTT. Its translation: CASSPYSVDTQYF.